The present TCR beta chain was sequenced within a study of shared clonotypes between healthy human individuals. Clones were read by immunoSEQ multiplex PCR, and TCRdb kept only the in-frame ones, dropping some. The sample shows approximately 530,000 clones, about 96% of them seen only once. On this clone itself: The target antigen is unknown. The sample has other DNA sequences that encode this CDR3 too.

Study-wide points: All-four-donor shared clonotypes had higher generation probabilities than non-shared clonotypes did.

Germline V lookup: CDR1 MNHEY, CDR2 SVGAGI. With 0 bases removed from V and 1 base from J, the gap between germline ends came to 8 bases. The CDR3 totals 15 residues. The genes are TRBV6-5 and TRBJ2-3; TRBD1 is a possible D gene (6 bases). The receptor was isolated from a woman aged 25-40 years in good health. Sequencing was performed on naive CD4+ T cells sorted from blood. Subset described: CD45RA+ positively selected. Written as DNA, the CDR3 is TGTGCCAGCAGTTACTCGAGACAGGGCACAGATACGCAGTATTTT. It translates to CASSYSRQGTDTQYF.